These T cell receptor beta chains were read from a single sample in a study of PD-L1 blockade in urothelial cancer. Sequencing was performed with immunoSEQ multiplex PCR; in TCRdb, only in-frame clones are kept and a portion is missing. The sample carries tens of thousands of clones, approximately 88% recorded once. The specimen was PBMCs, collected around atezolizumab (anti-PD-L1) treatment. Source of these receptors: a woman aged 55-69 years with urothelial cancer. The CDR3 runs from the conserved cysteine through the conserved F or W. D genes are given only for firm matches. Clone size is not always given. Where it is, it says once, few, many or a class for expanded clones.

v_gene	d_gene	j_gene	abundance	CDR3aa	CDR3nt
TRBV19	-	TRBJ1-2	-	CASSIGGSYGYTF	TGTGCCAGTAGTATAGGCGGCTCCTATGGCTACACCTTC
TRBV7-2	-	TRBJ2-2	once	CASSLGGAGELFF	TGTGCCAGCAGCTTAGGGGGCGCCGGGGAGCTGTTTTTT
TRBV27	TRBD1	TRBJ1-4	-	CASSLWSGGDEKLFF	TGTGCCAGCAGTTTATGGTCAGGGGGTGATGAAAAACTGTTTTTT
TRBV5-1	-	TRBJ2-5	-	CASSGGGGLETQYF	TGCGCCAGCAGTGGTGGAGGGGGCCTTGAGACCCAGTACTTC
TRBV12-5	-	TRBJ2-3	-	CASGLEDWTDTQYF	TGTGCTAGTGGTTTGGAGGACTGGACAGATACGCAGTATTTT
TRBV2	TRBD1	TRBJ1-5	-	CASRGTAGQPQHF	TGTGCCAGCAGGGGGACAGCAGGACAGCCCCAGCATTTT
TRBV5-6	-	TRBJ2-7	-	CASSLVGGGAYEQYF	TGTGCCAGCAGCTTGGTTGGGGGAGGCGCCTACGAGCAGTACTTC
TRBV11-3	-	TRBJ2-7	-	CASSFSTDDYEQYF	TGTGCCAGCAGCTTCTCGACTGACGACTACGAGCAGTACTTC
TRBV19	TRBD1	TRBJ1-2	-	CASWTGDVTNYGYTF	TGTGCCAGCTGGACAGGGGACGTAACTAACTATGGCTACACCTTC
TRBV7-9	TRBD2	TRBJ2-7	-	CASSLAGRAHEQYF	TGTGCCAGCAGCTTAGCCGGGAGGGCCCACGAGCAGTACTTC
TRBV6-1	-	TRBJ2-1	-	CASTRRTEYNEQFF	TGTGCCAGCACAAGGCGGACAGAGTACAATGAGCAGTTCTTC
TRBV10-3	TRBD2	TRBJ2-7	-	CAIREGTSGAYEQYF	TGTGCCATCAGGGAGGGGACTAGCGGGGCCTACGAGCAGTACTTC
TRBV10-2	-	TRBJ1-3	-	CASSEWGRSGNTIYF	TGCGCCAGCAGTGAGTGGGGGCGTTCTGGAAACACCATATATTTT
TRBV28	-	TRBJ1-4	-	CASSLVTAEKLFF	TGTGCCAGCAGTTTAGTTACAGCAGAAAAACTGTTTTTT
TRBV5-1	-	TRBJ2-1	-	CASSLTGLGGEQFF	TGCGCCAGCAGCTTGACAGGGCTCGGTGGTGAGCAGTTCTTC
TRBV18	-	TRBJ1-2	-	CASSPLITTYGYTF	TGTGCCAGCTCACCACTGATAACAACCTATGGCTACACCTTC
TRBV4-1	-	TRBJ1-1	-	CASSRTQGSAEAFF	TGCGCCAGCAGCCGAACACAGGGTAGTGCTGAAGCTTTCTTT
TRBV7-3	TRBD1	TRBJ2-3	-	CASSARQGATDTQYF	TGTGCCAGCAGCGCCAGACAGGGGGCCACAGATACGCAGTATTTT
TRBV18	TRBD1	TRBJ1-2	once	CASSPGQGQFYGYTF	TGTGCCAGCTCACCGGGACAGGGGCAGTTCTATGGCTACACCTTC
TRBV15	-	TRBJ2-3	-	CATSRDPGSTDTQYF	TGTGCCACCAGCAGAGATCCGGGGAGCACAGATACGCAGTATTTT
TRBV11-2	-	TRBJ2-7	-	CASSSGRVLAGEQYF	TGTGCCAGCAGCTCCGGACGGGTATTGGCGGGCGAGCAGTACTTC
TRBV2	TRBD1	TRBJ1-1	once	CASTKGTGVTEAFF	TGTGCCAGCACCAAGGGGACAGGGGTGACTGAAGCTTTCTTT
TRBV9	TRBD1	TRBJ1-2	-	CASSVDPTGWNYGYTF	TGTGCCAGCAGCGTAGACCCGACAGGGTGGAACTATGGCTACACCTTC
TRBV5-1	TRBD1	TRBJ1-2	-	CASSPRPTIGTDSLGYTF	TGCGCCAGCAGCCCCCGTCCCACTATCGGGACAGACTCTTTGGGCTACACCTTC
TRBV18	TRBD1	TRBJ1-1	-	CASSSTGDTEAFF	TGTGCCAGCTCCTCGACAGGGGACACTGAAGCTTTCTTT
TRBV5-1	TRBD1	TRBJ1-1	-	CASGRQGRSMNTEAFF	TGCGCCAGCGGTAGACAGGGCCGAAGCATGAACACTGAAGCTTTCTTT
TRBV6-5	-	TRBJ1-2	-	CASSYSRGSGYTF	TGTGCCAGCAGTTACTCGAGAGGGTCTGGCTACACCTTC
TRBV19	TRBD1	TRBJ1-5	-	CASSIDPDRGRPNQPQHF	TGTGCCAGTAGTATAGATCCCGACAGGGGGCGTCCAAATCAGCCCCAGCATTTT